This passage covers 20 T cell receptor beta chains from one sample sequenced in a study of OX40 agonist ivuxolimab in advanced cancers. Clones were read by immunoSEQ multiplex PCR, and TCRdb kept only the in-frame ones, dropping some. In the table there are 50,000 to 55,000 clones, roughly 84% of which are singletons. Sequencing used CD4+ or CD8+ T cells sorted from blood, obtained in a trial of the OX40 agonist ivuxolimab. The receptor source for this set is an adult with an advanced solid tumor such as melanoma, head and neck, liver or kidney cancer.

This chain uses TRBV2 with TRBJ1-2; D is uncertain. The CDR3 loop spans 15 amino acids. CDR1 SNHLY and CDR2 FYNNEI come from the germline V gene. The V end was cut by 0 bases, the J end by 3 bases, with 11 bases between. Here the CDR3 reads CASSEAPGEDYGYTF. The CDR3 nucleotides read TGTGCCAGCAGTGAAGCGCCCGGGGAAGACTATGGCTACACCTTC.

The CDR3 is CASRPNPEGEQYF. The CDR3 DNA follows: TGCGCCAGCCGTCCAAACCCAGAGGGCGAGCAGTACTTC. This chain connects TRBV5-1 to TRBJ2-7, with D tentatively TRBD2 (5 bases). There are 13 residues in the CDR3. Germline CDR1 is SGHRS and CDR2 is YFSETQ. The germline V and J ends were trimmed by 7 bases and 6 bases, with 17 bases remaining between them.

The chain recombines TRBV6-5 with TRBJ1-2; D gene ambiguous. Germline CDR1 is MNHEY and CDR2 is SVGAGI. The CDR3 runs to 13 residues. V was pared by 5 bases and J by 3 bases, with 10 bases between. The CDR3, as DNA: TGTGCCAGCAGTGTATCGCAGGACTATGGCTACACCTTC. As protein: CASSVSQDYGYTF.

The CDR3 DNA reads as TGTGCCAGCACCCCTAATAGATTGAACACTGAAGCTTTCTTT. Its translation is CASTPNRLNTEAFF. The chain uses TRBV11-3 and TRBJ1-1; no firm D call. Germline lookup yields CDR1 SGHNT and CDR2 YENEEA. The CDR3 consists of 14 residues. V gave up 7 bases and J gave up 0 bases, with 12 bases separating them. The full variable domain, with the rest looked up from reference TRBV11-3 and TRBJ1-1, is EAGVVQSPRYKIIEKKQPVAFWCNPISGHNTLYWYLQNLGQGPELLIRYENEEAVDDSQLPKDRFSAERLKGVDSTLKIQPAELGDSAVYLCASTPNRLNTEAFFGQGTRLTVV.

This clone was observed a handful of times. The V and J genes are TRBV7-2 and TRBJ1-3; TRBD1 matches 7 bases. Germline lookup yields CDR1 SGHTA and CDR2 FQGNSA. This CDR3 has 18 residues. Trimming cost V 8 bases and J 0 bases; bases outside gene matches: 16. The CDR3 DNA reads as TGTGCCAGCGGTGGGATTCAGGGGGGGTTTTTCTCTGGAAACACCATATATTTT. This codes for CASGGIQGGFFSGNTIYF.

The chain combines TRBV5-1 with TRBJ2-3; 10 bases fit TRBD2. With V trimmed by 3 bases and J by 3 bases, 7 bases remained unmatched. Germline V lookup: CDR1 SGHRS, CDR2 YFSETQ. The CDR3 sequence is 16 residues long. The CDR3 sequence: CASSSRTSGFTDTQYF. DNA of the CDR3: TGCGCCAGCAGCTCACGGACTAGCGGATTTACAGATACGCAGTATTTT.

This chain joins TRBV5-4 and TRBJ1-2, with a tentative D call TRBD1 (5 bases). Trimming took off 4 bases at V and 8 bases at J, with 18 bases between the two ends. The CDR3 covers 14 residues. Germline V gene data show CDR1 as SGHNT and CDR2 as YYREEE (reference sequence). Here the CDR3 DNA reads TGTGCCAGCAGCAACTTGCTGCAGGGCGGAGGCTACACCTTC. This translates into CASSNLLQGGGYTF.

The V gene is TRBV11-2, the J gene TRBJ2-2, with D unclear. From germline, CDR1 is SGHAT and CDR2 FQNNGV. The CDR3 consists of 15 residues. Deletions cut 9 bases from V and 0 bases from J, with 14 bases between. This chain's CDR3 is CASLPRTSNTGELFF. Here the CDR3 DNA reads TGTGCCAGTCTCCCCCGGACGTCGAACACCGGGGAGCTGTTTTTT.

This clone is medium-sized (0.01 to 0.1%). At one of its ends the junction is not consistent with the germline gene, which may arise from a read error. This chain joins TRBV9 and TRBJ2-2; TRBD2 aligns across 8 bases. The CDR3 sequence is 14 residues long. From germline, CDR1 is SGDLS and CDR2 YYNGEE. The CDR3 is CATSGSADTGELFF. Written as DNA, the CDR3 is TGTGCCACCAGCGGGAGTGCAGACACCGGGGAGCTGTTTTTT. Looking up the rest from reference TRBV9 and TRBJ2-2 gives the full variable domain: DSGVTQTPKHLITATGQRVTLRCSPRSGDLSVYWYQQSLDQGLQFLIQYYNGEERAKGNILERFSAQQFPDLHSELNLSSLELGDSALYFCATSGSADTGELFFGEGSRLTVL.

This chain uses TRBV4-3 with TRBJ2-7; a weak D match, TRBD1 (6 bases). Trimming removed 1 base at V and 0 bases at J, with 13 bases between. The CDR3 spans 16 residues. Germline CDR1 reads LGHNA; CDR2 reads YSLEER. CDR3 loop: CASSQGIGQLSYEQYF. The CDR3 coding sequence is TGCGCCAGCAGCCAAGGAATTGGACAGCTCTCCTACGAGCAGTACTTC.

The chain joins TRBV27 to TRBJ2-3; no firm D call. The CDR3 is 12 amino acids. Per the germline V gene, CDR1 is MNHEY and CDR2 is SMNVEV (reference sequence). Trimming took 5 bases from V and 2 from J, leaving 5 bases between them. CDR3 bases: TGTGCCAGCAGTACCAACACAGATACGCAGTATTTT. As protein: CASSTNTDTQYF.

Turning to this clone: The same CDR3 also results from other DNA sequences found in this sample. CDR3 amino acids: CASSLSGSSYNEQFF. The CDR3 DNA sequence: TGCGCCAGCAGCTTGTCGGGGAGCTCCTACAATGAGCAGTTCTTC. The chain recombines TRBV5-1 with TRBJ2-1; weak D call: TRBD2 (5 bases). In germline, CDR1 is SGHRS, CDR2 YFSETQ. The CDR3 covers 15 residues. Trimming removed 1 base from V and 0 bases from J, with 8 bases in between. Combining the CDR3 with reference TRBV5-1 and TRBJ2-1 gives the whole variable domain KAGVTQTPRYLIKTRGQQVTLSCSPISGHRSVSWYQQTPGQGLQFLFEYFSETQRNKGNFPGRFSGRQFSNSRSEMNVSTLELGDSALYLCASSLSGSSYNEQFFGPGTRLTVL.

The chain uses TRBV15 and TRBJ1-4; 11 bases match TRBD1. There are 16 residues in the CDR3. CDR1 and CDR2 (germline): LNHNV, YYDKDF (reference sequence). Losses at the gene ends were 3 bases for V and 10 bases for J; bases not matched to a gene: 10. CDR3 in DNA: TGTGCCACCAGCAGCTCTAAGGACAGGGGGCATGTAAAACTGTTTTTT. Its protein is CATSSSKDRGHVKLFF.

The J gene is TRBJ2-7, the V gene TRBV5-1; D remains ambiguous. The CDR3 has 13 residues. V was cut by 1 base and J by 2 bases, with 7 bases left in between. Germline V CDR1 and CDR2: SGHRS, YFSETQ. The CDR3 reads CASSLTRPYEQYF. In DNA, the CDR3 is TGCGCCAGCAGCTTGACCAGACCCTACGAGCAGTACTTC.

The gene calls are TRBV9 and TRBJ1-1; D not resolved. This CDR3 is 15 amino acids long. Per the germline V gene, CDR1 is SGDLS and CDR2 is YYNGEE. Trimming pared 0 bases from V and 3 bases from J, leaving 12 bases between. The CDR3 nucleotides are TGTGCCAGCAGCGTAGACGAGAGGCTAGACACTGAAGCTTTCTTT. It codes for CASSVDERLDTEAFF.

This CDR3 reads CASSQQGNTEAFF. The CDR3 region has the DNA TGTGCCAGCAGTCAACAGGGTAACACTGAAGCTTTCTTT. The V call is TRBV27, the J call TRBJ1-1; D is possibly TRBD1 (6 bases). Trimming stripped 5 bases from V and 2 bases from J, with 9 bases between. CDR1 and CDR2 from the germline V gene are MNHEY and SMNVEV (reference sequence). This CDR3 region has 13 residues.

The chain carries TRBV28 and TRBJ2-2; the match to TRBD1 covers 11 bases. Germline CDR1 MDHEN, CDR2 SYDVKM. The CDR3 consists of 17 residues. V lost 4 bases to trimming and J lost 7 bases; unmatched junction nucleotides: 11. The CDR3 nucleotides read TGTGCCAGCAGTTCTACAAGGACAGGGGGCGCCGGCGGGGAGCTGTTTTTT. It yields the protein CASSSTRTGGAGGELFF.

This clone was seen more than once but under ten times. V is TRBV7-3 and J is TRBJ1-3; D possibly corresponds to TRBD1 (5 bases). V shed 5 bases and J shed 2 bases, with 7 bases lying between them. The CDR3 totals 13 residues. Germline-derived CDR1 and CDR2 are SGHTA and FQGTGA. CDR3 in amino acids: CASSQGTGNTIYF. As DNA, the CDR3 is TGTGCCAGCAGCCAGGGAACTGGAAACACCATATATTTT.

The V and J genes are TRBV12-5 and TRBJ2-7, with D perhaps given as TRBD1 or TRBD2 (5 bases each). CDR1 is LGHNT, CDR2 FRNRAP, per germline. CDR3 size: 17 residues. The V end lost 1 base, the J end lost 4 bases, and 20 bases lay between the germline ends. CDR3 protein: CASGLENFWGEGYEQYF. CDR3 nucleotide sequence: TGTGCTAGTGGTTTGGAAAATTTCTGGGGAGAGGGGTACGAGCAGTACTTC.

The chain recombines TRBV5-8 with TRBJ2-7, with D uncertain. V shed 1 base and J shed 12 bases, with 5 bases lying between them. Germline CDR1 and CDR2: SGHTS and YDEGEE. This CDR3 has 9 amino acids. The CDR3 is CASSLFPYF. DNA of the CDR3: TGTGCCAGCAGCTTGTTTCCGTACTTC.